One sample yielded the 12 T cell receptor beta chains listed below, sequenced in a study of shared clonotypes between healthy human individuals. Only in-frame clones appear in the TCRdb table, and some are missing; sequencing was by immunoSEQ multiplex PCR. Among some 630,000 clones listed, 95% to 96% were seen once. The naive CD8 subset, CD45RO-negative cells positively selected for CCR7, excluded terminally differentiated effector memory CD45RA+ cells. What was sequenced was naive CD8+ T cells sorted from blood. The receptor source for this set is a woman in her 30s in good health.

The chain combines TRBV2 with TRBJ1-2; 7 nucleotides match TRBD1. The CDR3 length is 17 residues. Trimming at V came to 7 bases and at J to 4 bases, leaving 18 bases not matched to a gene. Looked up from germline, CDR1 is SNHLY and CDR2 is FYNNEI. The CDR3 sequence is CASNPGGSGQSIYGYTF. The CDR3 DNA follows: TGTGCCAGCAACCCCGGCGGGTCGGGACAGTCGATCTATGGCTACACCTTC.

V and J are TRBV28 and TRBJ2-7; possibly TRBD1 for D (6 bases). Per germline, CDR1 MDHEN and CDR2 SYDVKM. V lost 8 bases, J lost 7 bases, and 12 bases lay in between. The CDR3 totals 11 residues. CDR3 sequence: CASQGWEEQYF. CDR3 DNA sequence: TGTGCCAGCCAGGGGTGGGAGGAGCAGTACTTC.

The rearrangement uses TRBV7-3 and TRBJ1-3; the D gene is possibly TRBD1 (5 bases). The CDR3 has 15 amino acids. The V gene lost 2 bases and the J gene lost 3 bases, with 11 bases spanning the gap. Germline V CDR1 and CDR2: SGHTA, FQGTGA. The CDR3 DNA reads TGTGCCAGCAGCTTAGGGCCAGGGCTTGGAAACACCATATATTTT. Encoded protein: CASSLGPGLGNTIYF. The complete variable domain, with remaining parts taken from reference TRBV7-3 and TRBJ1-3, reads GAGVSQTPSNKVTEKGKYVELRCDPISGHTALYWYRQSLGQGPEFLIYFQGTGAADDSGLPNDRFFAVRPEGSVSTLKIQRTERGDSAVYLCASSLGPGLGNTIYFGEGSWLTVV.

The V and J genes are TRBV11-2 and TRBJ1-2, with unresolved D. The CDR3 has 13 amino acids. Trimming took 0 bases from V and 8 from J, leaving 10 bases between them. Germline assignment: CDR1 SGHAT and CDR2 FQNNGV. The CDR3: CASSLELGYGYTF. CDR3 DNA: TGTGCCAGCAGCTTAGAACTCGGGTACGGCTACACCTTC.

CDR3 nucleotides: TGTGCCAGCAGTTACGACGCGCGGGGAGAATCTACGGAGCAGTACTTC. It yields the protein CASSYDARGESTEQYF. The rearrangement joins TRBV6-6 to TRBJ2-7; D is possibly TRBD2 (6 bases). Germline V gene sequence: CDR1 MNHNY, CDR2 SVGAGI (reference sequence). This CDR3 has 16 residues. Trimming took off 2 bases at V and 7 bases at J, with 21 bases between the two ends.

V and J are TRBV7-7 and TRBJ2-2, with D hard to call. The germline V and J ends were trimmed by 2 bases and 0 bases, with 7 bases remaining between them. Per the germline V gene, CDR1 is SSHAT and CDR2 is FNYEAQ (reference sequence). CDR3 length: 15 amino acids. The CDR3 is CASSLRGPNTGELFF. CDR3 in DNA: TGTGCCAGCAGCTTACGAGGACCGAACACCGGGGAGCTGTTTTTT.

With regard to this clone: This specimen includes other DNA sequences encoding the same CDR3. The V call is TRBV20-1, the J call TRBJ2-1; no clear D. This CDR3 is built from 11 residues. V was clipped by 0 bases and J by 8 bases, with 5 bases between them. The germline gives CDR1 DFQATT, CDR2 SNEGSKA (reference sequence). The CDR3 sequence: CSARDLDEQFF. The CDR3 coding sequence is TGCAGTGCTAGAGATCTGGATGAGCAGTTCTTC.

This chain uses TRBV7-8 with TRBJ1-2, with no clear D. Between the trimmed V and J ends, which lost 1 base and 7 bases, there was a span of 22 bases. CDR1 SGHVS and CDR2 FQNEAQ come from the germline V gene. This CDR3 has 17 residues. CDR3 sequence (DNA): TGTGCCAGCAGCTTAGAATCCCCTCCCCTAAATGACGGTGGCTACACCTTC. It encodes CASSLESPPLNDGGYTF.

This chain connects TRBV19 to TRBJ2-7; D remains ambiguous. V lost 3 bases and J lost 5, with 14 bases in between. This CDR3 has 14 residues. The germline V gene encodes CDR1 LNHDA and CDR2 SQIVND (reference sequence). CDR3 residues: CASSMLAPPDEQYF. In DNA, the CDR3 is TGTGCCAGTAGTATGTTAGCTCCTCCGGACGAGCAGTACTTC.

J is TRBJ2-1 and V is TRBV11-2, with 9 bases matching TRBD1. Trimming removed 7 bases from V and 6 bases from J; junction bases left unmatched: 13. Germline CDR1 reads SGHAT; CDR2 reads FQNNGV. The CDR3 has 16 residues. The CDR3 here is CASTPGPGTGINEQFF. CDR3 DNA: TGTGCCAGCACCCCAGGGCCTGGGACAGGGATCAATGAGCAGTTCTTC.

The rearrangement links TRBV7-2 to TRBJ2-7; 8 bases map to TRBD1. The V gene end was trimmed by 4 bases and the J gene end by 12 bases; junction bases not matched to a gene: 14. This CDR3 contains 14 residues. CDR1 is SGHTA, CDR2 FQGNSA, per germline. CDR3 amino acids: CASSSPGAGQVRYF. CDR3 bases: TGTGCCAGCAGCTCCCCGGGGGCGGGACAGGTTCGGTACTTC.

The rearrangement joins TRBV13 to TRBJ2-1; TRBD2 aligns across 10 bases. The germline V gene encodes CDR1 PRHDT and CDR2 FYEKMQ (reference sequence). This CDR3 contains 17 residues. The J segment lost 6 bases and the V segment lost 4 bases, leaving 12 bases of the junction unmatched. CDR3 loop: CASSSPLGLAGVNEQFF. The CDR3 nucleotides read TGTGCCAGCAGCTCACCCTTGGGGCTAGCGGGAGTCAATGAGCAGTTCTTC.